The 29 T cell receptor beta chains listed next were all sequenced from one sample in a study of tumor-infiltrating lymphocytes in primary liver carcinoma. cDNA specific to TCR beta was made from 450 to 650 ng of total RNA, with a constant-region primer employed for priming. Modified slightly, ARM-PCR produced TCR beta libraries over three nested multiplex PCR rounds. TRBV1-TRBV30 forward primers and a C-beta reverse primer were used in the first two PCR rounds, which each ran for nine to ten cycles. TCRdb ran MiXCR on the multiplex PCR reads and lists one entry per CDR3 protein. The top ten hold approximately 9% of the sample, which has fewer than 400,000 distinct CDR3 sequences, 65% seen once. They got blood RNA out of unsorted whole blood and also pulled out germline DNA. The sequenced sample was peripheral blood. These receptors came from a man aged 35 to 55 with primary liver carcinoma and hepatitis B virus infection.

This clonotype is a singleton in its sample. Given the absence of the conserved phenylalanine or tryptophan at the CDR3 end, a read error is likely. J is TRBJ2-4 and V is TRBV11-2; D may match TRBD1 or TRBD2 (5 bases each). The CDR3 covers 17 residues. The germline V gene has CDR1 SGHAT and CDR2 FQNNGV. CDR3 in amino acids: CASGLVWGLGAKNIQYS. The CDR3, as DNA: TGTGCCAGCGGCTTAGTTTGGGGGTTGGGAGCCAAAAACATTCAGTACTCC.

The CDR3 coding sequence is TGTGCCAGCAGCAAATTTGGAGGGCGCCACTCCTACAATGAGCAGTTCTTC. Translated: CASSKFGGRHSYNEQFF. J is TRBJ2-1 and V is TRBV21-1; TRBD1, the table's D call, was not compared with the DNA. TRBV21-1 is a pseudogene segment. The CDR3 extends over 17 amino acids.

Details on this clonotype: One end of the junction varies from germline; a read error may be responsible. The rearrangement links TRBV12-3 or TRBV12-4 to TRBJ2-1; no clear D gene. The CDR3 runs 14 residues. The CDR3 DNA sequence: TGTGCCAACAGTTTATACCTACGCGACAATGAGCAGTTCTTC. Its translation is CANSLYLRDNEQFF.

As concerns this clonotype: Germline is not matched at one junction end, which may reflect a read error. The chain carries TRBV4-1 and TRBJ2-4, with 7 bases lining up with TRBD2. Germline CDR1 and CDR2: MGHRA and YSYEKL. This CDR3 comprises 16 residues. The CDR3 DNA is TGCACCAGCAGCCAAGTTGCGGGAGAGAGGAGAAACATTCAGTACTTC. Translation gives CTSSQVAGERRNIQYF.

This clonotype was seen only a few times. This may come from a read error, since a much larger clone is one base off. This chain links TRBV29-1 with TRBJ2-1, with TRBD1 identical over 8 bases. Germline CDR1 is SQVTM and CDR2 is ANQGSEA. The CDR3 runs 14 residues. This chain's CDR3 is CSVPGTGRLNVQFF. The CDR3 DNA follows: TGCAGCGTCCCCGGGACAGGAAGACTCAATGTGCAGTTCTTC.

As concerns this clonotype: This is likely a read error, given that the CDR3 carries no conserved phenylalanine or tryptophan at its end. The DNA is omitted, as the CDR3 cannot be located on it reliably, and the CDR3 follows TCRdb's listing. The J gene is TRBJ2-4, the V gene TRBV11-1; the table's D call of TRBD2 was not tested on the DNA. The CDR3 has 17 residues if both end residues are counted. Germline V CDR1 and CDR2: SGHAT, FQDESV (reference sequence). The CDR3 loop is CASSFPGTSGTKNIRYL.

A note on this clonotype: An end of the junction does not agree with germline; a read error may underlie this. The J gene is TRBJ2-1, the V gene TRBV7-9; TRBD1 might be the D (5 bases). This CDR3 is built from 14 residues. Per the germline V gene, CDR1 is SEHNR and CDR2 is FQNEAQ (reference sequence). CDR3 in amino acids: CASSLGQTYNEQFF. The DNA for the CDR3 is TGTGCCAGCAGCTTAGGACAGACCTACAATGAGCAGTTCTTT.

The chain uses TRBV7-9 and TRBJ1-2; unclear D gene. Trimming shortened V by 5 bases and J by 3 bases, and 7 bases separated the two germline ends. CDR1 and CDR2 (germline): SEHNR, FQNEAQ (reference sequence). The CDR3 contains 12 residues. This CDR3 reads CASSMEDYGYTF. CDR3 bases: TGTGCCAGCAGCATGGAAGACTATGGCTACACCTTC.

About this clonotype itself: Being one base from a much bigger clone, this may be a read error. This chain uses TRBV12-3 or TRBV12-4 with TRBJ1-5; TRBD1 agrees at 8 bases. The CDR3 contains 14 residues. V gave up 10 bases and J gave up 5 bases; unmatched junction bases: 10. CDR3 bases: TGTGCCAACATCCAGACAGGGGCATATCAGCCCCAGCATTTT. It specifies CANIQTGAYQPQHF.

This clonotype is a singleton in its sample. A much larger clone lies a single base off, so this may be a read error. The genes are TRBV6-6 and TRBJ2-1, with D perhaps TRBD1 (6 bases). There are 12 residues in the CDR3. CDR1 is MNHNY, CDR2 SVGAGI, per germline (reference sequence). Here the CDR3 reads CTISDSYNEQFF. In DNA form, the CDR3 reads TGTACCATTTCGGACAGTTACAATGAGCAGTTCTTC.

Of note for this clonotype: Possible read error: a much larger clone is one base away. Here the CDR3 omits its conserved ending phenylalanine or tryptophan, so a read error is the likely source. V usage is TRBV5-6 and J usage is TRBJ2-7; TRBD1 is a possible D gene (6 bases). The CDR3 consists of 15 residues. V lost 1 base, J lost 2 bases, and 13 bases lay in between. The germline CDR1 and CDR2 sequences are SGHDT and YYEEEE. CDR3 sequence: CASSLTWTVAYEQYL. CDR3 DNA: TGTGCCAGCAGCTTGACCTGGACAGTAGCCTACGAGCAGTACTTA.

V is TRBV4-1 and J is TRBJ2-1; TRBD2 matches at 11 bases. Germline trimming cut 2 bases from V and 13 bases from J; bases unmatched to any gene: 16. This CDR3 contains 17 residues. The V gene's germline CDR1 is MGHRA and CDR2 YSYEKL. CDR3 bases: TGCGCCAGCAGCCAAAAAGCTAGCGGGAGGCGTACCTACGAACAGTTCTTC. This codes for CASSQKASGRRTYEQFF.

At least ten counts were recorded for this clonotype. This chain links TRBV29-1 with TRBJ2-7; 13 nucleotides align to TRBD2. Germline V CDR1 and CDR2: SQVTM, ANQGSEA. Trimming took 4 bases from V and 6 from J; bases not matched to a gene: 9. The CDR3 is made up of 15 amino acids. The CDR3 DNA is TGCAGCGTTGTTTGGGAACTAGCGGGAGGGTTCGAGCAGTACTTC. Encoded protein: CSVVWELAGGFEQYF.

On this clonotype: The conserved closing phenylalanine or tryptophan is absent in this CDR3, likely reflecting a read error. This sequence joins TRBV5-1 and TRBJ1-5, with D possibly TRBD1 on 5 matching bases. The CDR3 contains 16 residues. Trimming shortened V by 0 bases and J by 4 bases, and 14 bases separated the two germline ends. Germline CDR1 is SGHRS and CDR2 is YFSETQ. The CDR3 DNA sequence: TGCGCCAGCAGCTTGGGATCGGGGCTTGGGAATCAGCCCCAGCATGTT. Translating gives CASSLGSGLGNQPQHV.

The V gene is TRBV11-3, the J gene TRBJ2-2; a possible D gene is TRBD2 (5 bases). CDR3 length equals 12 residues. V lost 2 bases to trimming and J lost 15 bases, with 13 bases between them. Germline V CDR1 and CDR2: SGHNT, YENEEA. CDR3 sequence: CASSLTTGKLFF. The CDR3 DNA is TGTGCCAGCAGCTTAACCACCGGGAAGTTGTTTTTT.

A remark on this clonotype: At one end, the junction sequence differs from germline, possibly due to a read error. The rearrangement links TRBV5-1 to TRBJ2-7, with TRBD1 identical over 7 bases. Germline values: CDR1 SGHRS, CDR2 YFSETQ. The CDR3 consists of 14 residues. The CDR3 sequence: CANSPGTENYEQYF. CDR3 sequence (DNA): TGCGCCAACAGCCCCGGGACAGAAAACTACGAGCAGTACTTC.

The chain combines TRBV5-1 with TRBJ1-2; D might be TRBD1 (5 bases). With 2 bases removed from V and 2 bases from J, the gap between germline ends came to 10 bases. The CDR3 has 14 residues. Germline CDR1 SGHRS, CDR2 YFSETQ. For the CDR3, the DNA is TGCGCCAGCAGCTTAGAGACAGCGAACTATGGCTACACCTTC. It encodes CASSLETANYGYTF.

V usage is TRBV19 and J usage is TRBJ2-7, with D maybe TRBD1 (6 bases). Trimming left V 7 bases short and J 4 bases short, with 14 bases between. The germline V gene encodes CDR1 LNHDA and CDR2 SQIVND (reference sequence). The CDR3 consists of 13 residues. CDR3 residues: CASTTRTAYEQYF. For the CDR3, the DNA is TGTGCCAGTACTACACGGACAGCTTACGAGCAGTACTTC.

This clonotype has only a few counts. The gene calls are TRBV5-8 and TRBJ2-3; TRBD1 agrees at 10 bases. Germline V gene sequence: CDR1 SGHTS, CDR2 YDEGEE. The length of the CDR3 is 15 residues. With V trimmed by 4 bases and J by 3 bases, 5 bases remained unmatched. The CDR3 sequence is CASSPGTGVTDTQYF. The CDR3 DNA follows: TGTGCCAGCAGCCCCGGGACAGGGGTGACAGATACGCAGTATTTT.

On this clonotype itself: At one end the junction does not follow the germline gene, possibly because of a read error. This sequence joins TRBV29-1 and TRBJ2-2, with a weak D call TRBD2 (6 bases). CDR3 length equals 15 residues. The germline CDR1 and CDR2 sequences are SQVTM and ANQGSEA. CDR3 amino acids: CSVQDRGSPGGELFF. The DNA of the CDR3 is TGCAGCGTTCAAGATCGGGGCAGCCCGGGCGGGGAGTTGTTTTTT.

The chain links TRBV5-4 to TRBJ1-4, with 9 bases identical to TRBD1. Germline trimming cut 7 bases from V and 5 bases from J; bases unmatched to any gene: 9. Per the germline V gene, CDR1 is SGHNT and CDR2 is YYREEE (reference sequence). The CDR3 has 15 residues. CDR3 sequence (DNA): TGTGCCAGCGGCACGGCCGGGACAGGGAATGAAAAACTGTTTTTT. Translating it yields CASGTAGTGNEKLFF.

About this clonotype: The CDR3 carries no conserved terminal phenylalanine or tryptophan, so it likely arises from a read error. V is TRBV11-1 and J is TRBJ2-3; D is possibly TRBD2 (5 bases). From germline, CDR1 is SGHAT and CDR2 FQDESV (reference sequence). The CDR3 extends over 15 amino acids. The CDR3 nucleotides are TGTGCCAGCGGTTTGCCGAGGGAGAGCAAAGATACGCAGTATTAT. Protein product: CASGLPRESKDTQYY.

This clonotype was counted a single time. A much larger clone sits a single nucleotide away, making a read error possible. The chain is built from TRBV5-6 and TRBJ2-7; 8 positions match TRBD1. CDR1 and CDR2 from the germline V gene are SGHDT and YYEEEE. The CDR3 covers 15 residues. The CDR3 spells CVSSSTGVMIYEQYF. The CDR3 DNA is TGTGTCAGCAGCTCGACAGGGGTAATGATCTACGAGCAGTACTTC. Supplemented by reference TRBV5-6 and TRBJ2-7, the full variable domain reads DAGVTQSPTHLIKTRGQQVTLRCSPKSGHDTVSWYQQALGQGPQFIFQYYEEEERQRGNFPDRFSGHQFPNYSSELNVNALLLGDSALYLCVSSSTGVMIYEQYFGPGTRLTVT.

About this clonotype itself: A much larger clone differs from this one at a single base, so this may be a read error. CDR3 in DNA: TGTGCCGGCAGTTTATCCGCGGGAGTCCGCAGGGGCTACACCTTC. It is translated as CAGSLSAGVRRGYTF. This chain links TRBV12-3 or TRBV12-4 with TRBJ1-2; D is unclear. The CDR3 loop spans 15 amino acids.

The chain uses TRBV29-1 and TRBJ2-1; no firm D call. V was shortened by 4 bases and J by 11 bases, with 24 bases between the two germline ends. CDR1 SQVTM and CDR2 ANQGSEA come from the germline V gene. This CDR3 has 15 residues. CDR3 sequence reads: CSVVTLVGLGNKQFF. CDR3 bases: TGCAGCGTTGTCACACTTGTGGGATTGGGGAATAAGCAGTTCTTC.

The V call is TRBV5-1, the J call TRBJ1-4, with 9 bases lining up with TRBD1. This CDR3 contains 15 residues. V was clipped by 4 bases and J by 8 bases; unmatched bases: 9. Germline lookup yields CDR1 SGHRS and CDR2 YFSETQ. CDR3 in amino acids: CASSQVGQGDEKLFF. The CDR3 DNA is TGCGCCAGCAGCCAGGTGGGACAGGGAGACGAAAAACTGTTTTTT.

The rearrangement uses TRBV6-2 or TRBV6-3 and TRBJ1-5, with D tentatively TRBD1 (5 bases). CDR3 length equals 14 residues. Germline V gene lookup returns CDR1 MNHEY and CDR2 SVGEGT. Deletions cut 7 bases from V and 15 bases from J, with 25 bases between. The CDR3 region has the DNA TGTGCCAGCACCCTGGTGAAAGGGGATCAGCCCTGGCATTTT. Translating gives CASTLVKGDQPWHF.

This clonotype was detected ten times or more. The J gene is TRBJ1-5, the V gene TRBV12-3 or TRBV12-4; maybe TRBD1 (5 bases). The CDR3 runs 14 residues. V was clipped by 3 bases and J by 7 bases, with 13 bases between them. The CDR3 DNA sequence: TGTGCCAGCAGTTTCGGTACCGGGGGGCAGCCCCAGCATTTT. It specifies CASSFGTGGQPQHF.

On this clonotype: With a much larger clone just one base away, this may be a read error. This rearrangement joins TRBV11-2 to TRBJ1-2; 8 bases map to TRBD1. Germline loops: CDR1 SGHAT, CDR2 FQNNGV. V shed 5 bases, J shed 4 bases, and the junction held 12 bases outside the gene matches. This CDR3 region has 16 residues. This CDR3 reads CASSPVGSGGGYGYTF. DNA of the CDR3: TGTGCCAGCAGCCCCGTGGGCTCAGGGGGCGGCTATGGCTACACCTTC.